The next 16 T cell receptor beta chains were all read from a single sample in a study of human T cells and chemical hapten exposure. Time point indicated: patch test 1, 2 weeks after DPC sensitization. Regarding treatment: therapeutic diphenylcyclopropenone sensitization with weekly scalp DPC. TCRdb re-called the RACE reads through MiXCR, storing one row per CDR3 protein. The repertoire includes approximately 350,000 distinct CDR3 sequences, approximately 6.9% of them detected once, and roughly 7.9% sits in the top ten. This sample comprised whole blood, obtained in connection with sensitization to the hapten diphenylcyclopropenone (DPC). Source of these receptors: a young woman with alopecia areata. Some clones in this sample may be carry-over from other donors' samples.

There are many counts of this clonotype. The J gene is TRBJ2-7, the V gene TRBV28; either TRBD1 or TRBD2 may supply D (6 bases each). V lost 8 bases and J lost 5, with 25 bases in between. The length of the CDR3 is 16 residues. Germline V gives CDR1 MDHEN, CDR2 SYDVKM. CDR3 protein: CASRLSPWERGDEQYF. CDR3 sequence (DNA): TGTGCCAGCCGTCTTTCCCCATGGGAAAGGGGGGACGAGCAGTACTTC.

About this clonotype itself: This may be a read error: a much more frequent sequence differs by one nucleotide. CDR3 loop: CASSVDSTGSTYEQYF. For the CDR3, the DNA is TGTGCCAGCAGCGTGGACTCGACAGGGTCCACCTACGAGCAGTACTTC. The rearrangement uses TRBV9 and TRBJ2-7; 7 nucleotides match TRBD1. Germline V gene data show CDR1 as SGDLS and CDR2 as YYNGEE. The V segment lost 2 bases and the J segment 2 bases; nucleotides outside the gene matches: 10. The CDR3 contains 16 residues.

In this sample, this clonotype turned up a few times. V is TRBV4-3 and J is TRBJ2-6; D is possibly TRBD2 (5 bases). The CDR3 is 19 residues long. V lost 1 base to trimming and J lost 0 bases, with 16 bases between them. Germline V gene sequence: CDR1 LGHNA, CDR2 YSLEER. CDR3 sequence: CASSQGVGVPGSGANVLTF. Written as DNA, the CDR3 is TGCGCCAGCAGCCAAGGGGTCGGGGTTCCGGGCTCTGGGGCCAACGTCCTGACTTTC.

The rearrangement uses TRBV7-2 and TRBJ1-6; D remains ambiguous. This CDR3 is 15 amino acids long. V shed 2 bases and J shed 10 bases, with 15 bases lying between them. The germline CDR1 and CDR2 sequences are SGHTA and FQGNSA. CDR3 sequence reads: CASSLTAGSESPLHF. The CDR3 DNA sequence: TGTGCCAGCAGCTTAACGGCAGGCAGTGAATCACCCCTCCACTTT.

This clonotype was seen repeatedly, ten times or more. The chain is built from TRBV14 and TRBJ1-4, with TRBD1 as a possible D gene (6 bases). Germline CDR1 reads SGHDN; CDR2 reads FVKESK. Trimming left V 1 base short and J 12 bases short, with 9 bases between. The CDR3 has 12 residues. For the CDR3, the DNA is TGTGCCAGCAGCCAAGTTGAGGGGGAACTGTTTTTT. The encoded protein is CASSQVEGELFF.

This clonotype came up many times. The CDR3 region has the DNA TGTGCCAGCTCACCACCGTACGGAACAGATACGCAGTATTTT. It codes for CASSPPYGTDTQYF. The chain couples TRBV18 to TRBJ2-3; D gene unclear. Germline assignment: CDR1 KGHSH and CDR2 LQKENI. Trimming removed 0 bases from V and 3 bases from J, with 7 bases in between. The CDR3 loop spans 14 amino acids.

This clonotype was detected a few times. V gene TRBV6-5 combines with J gene TRBJ2-3; 13 bases match TRBD2. Germline CDR1 reads MNHEY; CDR2 reads SVGAGI. This CDR3 is 12 amino acids long. Trimming at V came to 6 bases and at J to 14 bases, leaving 5 bases not matched to a gene. CDR3 in amino acids: CASRTGLAGAYF. The CDR3, as DNA: TGTGCCAGCAGGACAGGACTAGCGGGGGCGTATTTT.

This clonotype occurred many times. CDR3 amino acids: CASSATSGATDTQYF. Written as DNA, the CDR3 is TGTGCCAGCAGCGCCACTAGCGGGGCCACAGATACGCAGTATTTT. The chain links TRBV7-2 to TRBJ2-3, with 10 positions matching TRBD2. The germline V gene encodes CDR1 SGHTA and CDR2 FQGNSA. CDR3 size: 15 residues. V was pared by 5 bases and J by 2 bases, with 4 bases of the junction left unmatched.

A few counts support this clonotype. The chain joins TRBV7-9 to TRBJ1-6; D call uncertain. The CDR3 has 18 amino acids. V was shortened by 1 base and J by 0 bases, with 13 bases between the two germline ends. Germline values: CDR1 SEHNR, CDR2 FQNEAQ (reference sequence). This CDR3 is CASSLVGQRSSYNSPLHF. Here the CDR3 DNA reads TGTGCCAGCAGCTTAGTCGGGCAGCGGAGCTCCTATAATTCACCCCTCCACTTT.

In this sample, this clonotype turned up a few times. The chain combines TRBV6-5 with TRBJ1-1, with 7 positions matching TRBD1. The germline CDR1 and CDR2 sequences are MNHEY and SVGAGI. This CDR3 has 14 amino acids. With 6 bases clipped from V and 5 bases from J, the junction kept 9 bases outside the gene matches. The CDR3 loop is CASSLHSGGTEAFF. The CDR3 DNA reads TGTGCCAGCAGCCTCCATTCAGGGGGTACTGAAGCTTTCTTT.

This clonotype was found a few times. V is TRBV6-2 or TRBV6-3 and J is TRBJ2-7; no reliable D call. CDR3 length: 12 amino acids. Trimming removed 6 bases from V and 5 bases from J, with 11 bases in between. Germline lookup yields CDR1 MNHEY and CDR2 SVGEGT. The CDR3 DNA sequence: TGTGCCAGCAGCCGAGGAGTCCACGAGCAGTACTTC. The encoded protein is CASSRGVHEQYF.

At least ten counts were recorded for this clonotype. This chain links TRBV18 with TRBJ2-6; tentatively, D is TRBD1 (5 bases). The CDR3 sequence is 18 residues long. Germline V gives CDR1 KGHSH, CDR2 LQKENI. Trimming removed 0 bases from V and 0 bases from J, with 12 bases in between. This CDR3 is CASSPPGPGHSGANVLTF. The DNA of the CDR3 is TGTGCCAGCTCACCACCGGGGCCAGGCCACTCTGGGGCCAACGTCCTGACTTTC.

This clonotype was recorded a few times. The chain uses TRBV2 and TRBJ2-1, with no clear D. The V gene's germline CDR1 is SNHLY and CDR2 FYNNEI. There are 13 residues in the CDR3. Trimming removed 8 bases at V and 0 bases at J, with 8 bases between. As DNA, the CDR3 is TGTGCCAGCGGCGAGTCCTCCTACAATGAGCAGTTCTTC. As protein: CASGESSYNEQFF. The whole variable domain, remainder taken from reference TRBV2 and TRBJ2-1, is EPEVTQTPSHQVTQMGQEVILRCVPISNHLYFYWYRQILGQKVEFLVSFYNNEISEKSEIFDDQFSVERPDGSNFTLKIRSTKLEDSAMYFCASGESSYNEQFFGPGTRLTVL.

This clonotype showed up just a few times. This rearrangement joins TRBV2 to TRBJ1-2; D uncertain. Germline CDR1 reads SNHLY; CDR2 reads FYNNEI. The CDR3 consists of 11 residues. V was shortened by 4 bases and J by 4 bases, with 4 bases between the two germline ends. CDR3 amino acids: CASSVGYGYTF. As DNA, the CDR3 is TGTGCCAGCAGTGTCGGCTATGGCTACACCTTC.

The CDR3 sequence: CSAPPSGGAYTQYF. As DNA, the CDR3 is TGCAGTGCCCCCCCTAGCGGGGGGGCCTATACGCAGTATTTT. The chain joins TRBV20-1 to TRBJ2-3, with TRBD2 matching over 12 bases. Germline CDR1 and CDR2: DFQATT and SNEGSKA (reference sequence). V lost 6 bases to trimming and J lost 7 bases; unmatched junction nucleotides: 8. The CDR3 is 14 residues long.

This clonotype was seen only a few times. V and J are TRBV27 and TRBJ1-1; 11 bases fit TRBD1. There are 13 residues in the CDR3. The V segment lost 5 bases and the J segment 7 bases; nucleotides outside the gene matches: 3. CDR1 is MNHEY and CDR2 is SMNVEV in the germline V gene (reference sequence). In nucleotides, the CDR3 is TGTGCCAGCAGTCGCGGGACAGGGGGTGAAGCTTTCTTT. Residues: CASSRGTGGEAFF.